This TCR beta chain was captured by sequencing in a study of T cell responses to AZD1222 COVID-19 vaccine (dated by TCRdb to about 2021). About the investigation overall: A total of over 230 trial participants underwent TCR sequencing, of whom around 200 received two doses of AZD1222 and about 25 received two doses of the MenACWY control vaccine. Trial participants were enrolled into age subgroups of 18-55, 56-69 and 70-plus years, which contained 148, 28 and 57 TCR-sequenced participants, respectively. Results the study describes overall, beyond this receptor: The vaccine-associated CD4 TCRs covered the entire spike protein, and the dominant responses fell in regions 160-218 and 743-854. Reportedly, close to half of the unique spike-specific TCRs recognized epitopes lying outside the regions that are mutated in the B.1.351 and B.1.1.7 variants. Most participants were white British and females outnumbered males, and the authors suggested that clonal diversity may have been underestimated. Because no day 14 peak-response samples were available, the repertoires could be characterized only after the peak T cell response. Conclusions about previously exposed vaccinees are limited because only six or seven AZD1222 recipients were SARS-CoV-2 seropositive at baseline. A significant rise in spike-specific TCR breadth and depth was observed after two AZD1222 doses relative to day 0 and relative to MenACWY recipients. In the small 56-69-year group, the increase in depth fell short of significance, most likely because of low power.

The CDR3 regions of human TCRbeta chains were analyzed by immunosequencing. Per the authors' processing: TCRs in the repertoires were compared against a reference library of SARS-CoV-2-specific TCRs that had been generated with the MIRA antigen-specificity platform. Breadth was defined as the fraction of unique TCRs that were SARS-CoV-2-associated. Depth was defined as the fraction of total T cells that were SARS-CoV-2-associated. Each spike-specific TCR was assigned to its reactive spike region and to a CD4 or CD8 class using the MIRA data. Log10-transformed breadth and depth values were compared by one-way ANOVA with Sidak's multiple comparisons tests. As stored in TCRdb, this immuneACCESS dataset retains in-frame rearrangements with V and J assigned. A fraction of the clones does not appear; measured against another copy, unresolved V genes explain less than half of the discrepancy, and the remainder lacks a known reason. That table furnishes V, J and clone size, whereas the DNA furnished D and trimming. The sample yields 250,000 to 300,000 clones; 94% were counted once. The top ten hold around 0.5% of the sample.

The time point label of this sample denotes: about 28 days (+/-7) after the second vaccine dose. AZD1222 recipients whose second dose came at about 4 weeks and those whose second dose came at about 12 weeks were combined into one group, since spike-specific TCR depth and breadth did not differ between the two schedules. Samples from vaccinated people were obtained from the UK trials COV001 and COV002, which included a single-blind randomized controlled phase 2/3 trial of AZD1222 (ChAdOx1 nCoV-19) in healthy adults. Trial participant PBMC samples were collected at day 0 and day 28 after the second dose for TCRbeta chain sequencing. As concerns this clone: No antigen is known for it. Per-base quality was not reported, and no clone a single base away is much larger than it.

The germline V gene encodes CDR1 LGHDT and CDR2 YNNKEL (reference sequence). Reading from cysteine to phenylalanine, the CDR3 counts 13 amino acids. The entry retains the CDR3 DNA only, 39 bases that are in frame from base 1. V and J are trimmed by 0 bases and 15 bases, and the gene matches miss 8 bases of the junction. The chain uses TRBV3-1 (or the pseudogene TRBV3-2) and TRBJ2-1, with 7 bases matching TRBD2. This clonotype originated in an adult who received the AZD1222 COVID-19 vaccine. The source material was peripheral blood, sampled 28 days after the second AZD1222 dose. The DNA reads as follows: TGTGCCAGCAGCCAAGATAACGGGAGGCTACTGTTCTTC. It is translated as CASSQDNGRLLFF.